This paragraph reports one T cell receptor (beta chain). CDR3 length equals 14 residues. CDR1 is SNHLY and CDR2 is FYNNEI in the germline V gene. V trimming: 4 bases; J trimming: 5 bases; junction bases outside the gene matches: 7. This sample is drawn from a study of blood T cell repertoires in COVID-19. Study in general: T cells, B-cell-depleted T cells, or PBMCs provided the cDNA or gDNA that served as material.

While infection was still active, Seattle patients were enrolled and then followed longitudinally. Generated by immunoSEQ multiplex PCR, the TCRdb table keeps only in-frame clones and is missing some. The data hold under 450,000 clones, with approximately 90% observed a single time. The chain employs TRBV2 and TRBJ2-7, with TRBD1 matching 8 bases. Input material: peripheral blood. The origin of this receptor is a woman between 40 and 55 years old with COVID-19, enrolled during active disease. The CDR3 sequence is CASSVWTGFDEQYF. In DNA, the CDR3 is TGTGCCAGCAGTGTCTGGACAGGGTTTGACGAGCAGTACTTC.